This passage covers 28 T cell receptor beta chains from one sample sequenced in a study of glioma-infiltrating T cells after dendritic cell vaccination. The repertoire was sequenced with immunoSEQ multiplex PCR; TCRdb's copy has only in-frame clones and lacks some. The data contain 93,000 or so clones, approximately 81% of them singletons. The sample was blood, taken before dendritic cell vaccination. These receptors were collected from a human donor with glioblastoma.

The chain links TRBV28 to TRBJ2-7, with 8 bases matching TRBD1. V was pared by 7 bases and J by 0 bases, with 8 bases of the junction left unmatched. The CDR3 totals 15 residues. The germline gives CDR1 MDHEN, CDR2 SYDVKM. The DNA for the CDR3 is TGTGCCAGCACCGCGGACAGGGTCAGCTCCTACGAGCAGTACTTC. Translated: CASTADRVSSYEQYF. The full variable domain, completed using reference TRBV28 and TRBJ2-7, is DVKVTQSSRYLVKRTGEKVFLECVQDMDHENMFWYRQDPGLGLRLIYFSYDVKMKEKGDIPEGYSVSREKKERFSLILESASTNQTSMYLCASTADRVSSYEQYFGPGTRLTVT.

CDR3 residues: CASGFTTRLGGQFF. Written as DNA, the CDR3 is TGTGCTAGTGGTTTTACGACACGCCTAGGGGGGCAGTTCTTC. The J gene is TRBJ2-1, the V gene TRBV12-5, with TRBD1 as a possible D gene (6 bases). CDR1 is LGHNT, CDR2 FRNRAP, per germline. The CDR3 loop spans 14 amino acids. Between the trimmed V and J ends, which lost 3 bases and 12 bases, there was a span of 18 bases.

The J gene is TRBJ2-1, the V gene TRBV10-1; D not resolved. V was shortened by 8 bases and J by 0 bases, with 8 bases between the two germline ends. The CDR3 loop spans 13 amino acids. Looked up from germline, CDR1 is WNHNN and CDR2 is SYGVQD (reference sequence). The CDR3 region is CASAADSYNEQFF. The CDR3 nucleotides are TGCGCCAGCGCGGCTGACTCCTACAATGAGCAGTTCTTC.

V and J are TRBV19 and TRBJ1-2; TRBD1 aligns across 11 bases. Germline V CDR1 and CDR2: LNHDA, SQIVND (reference sequence). This CDR3 has 15 amino acids. CDR3 residues: CASRDRGAANYGYTF. CDR3 DNA sequence: TGTGCGAGTCGGGACAGGGGGGCAGCTAACTATGGCTACACCTTC.

CDR3 amino acids: CASSQDLGQGSKGYTF. DNA of the CDR3: TGTGCCAGCAGCCAAGATTTGGGACAGGGGAGCAAGGGCTACACCTTC. The genes are TRBV4-2 and TRBJ1-2; 10 bases align to TRBD1. The CDR3 spans 16 residues. Germline V CDR1 and CDR2: LGHNA, YNFKEQ. J gave up 8 bases and V 0 bases, and 9 bases lay outside the gene matches.

The genes are TRBV7-9 and TRBJ2-3, with 13 bases aligning to TRBD2. The CDR3 covers 17 residues. The germline V gene has CDR1 SEHNR and CDR2 FQNEAQ (reference sequence). J gave up 2 bases and V 1 base, and 3 bases lay outside the gene matches. CDR3 protein: CASSLGGLAGSTDTQYF. The CDR3 DNA reads TGTGCCAGCAGCTTAGGGGGACTAGCGGGGTCCACAGATACGCAGTATTTT. Full variable domain (outside the CDR3, taken from reference TRBV7-9 and TRBJ2-3): DTGVSQNPRHKITKRGQNVTFRCDPISEHNRLYWYRQTLGQGPEFLTYFQNEAQLEKSRLLSDRFSAERPKGSFSTLEIQRTEQGDSAMYLCASSLGGLAGSTDTQYFGPGTRLTVL.

The rearrangement links TRBV27 to TRBJ1-2; TRBD1 agrees at 7 bases. After removal of 7 bases from V and 10 bases from J, the junction contained 6 bases not matched to a gene. CDR1 is MNHEY, CDR2 SMNVEV, per germline (reference sequence). This CDR3 region has 11 residues. Written as DNA, the CDR3 is TGTGCCAGCACCTCGGACAGGAACTACACCTTC. Protein product: CASTSDRNYTF.

The chain combines TRBV6-5 with TRBJ1-4; TRBD1 matches at 10 bases. V was clipped by 2 bases and J by 8 bases; unmatched bases: 5. The V gene's germline CDR1 is MNHEY and CDR2 SVGAGI. There are 15 residues in the CDR3. In DNA, the CDR3 is TGTGCCAGCAGTTACCTGGGACAGGGGTGGGAAAAACTGTTTTTT. Its protein is CASSYLGQGWEKLFF.

This sequence joins TRBV4-1 and TRBJ2-1; D ambiguous. CDR1 MGHRA and CDR2 YSYEKL come from the germline V gene. This CDR3 has 17 residues. V lost 0 bases and J 0 bases, leaving 12 bases between the germline ends. Written as DNA, the CDR3 is TGCGCCAGCAGCCAAGACCCGGCTAGGAGCTCCTACAATGAGCAGTTCTTC. This gives the protein CASSQDPARSSYNEQFF.

The chain couples TRBV15 to TRBJ1-2; TRBD1 agrees at 11 bases. This CDR3 is 16 amino acids long. Per the germline V gene, CDR1 is LNHNV and CDR2 is YYDKDF (reference sequence). V was clipped by 5 bases and J by 4 bases; unmatched bases: 9. The CDR3 is CATSFGQGAEIYGYTF. CDR3 nucleotide sequence: TGTGCCACCAGCTTTGGACAGGGGGCAGAGATCTATGGCTACACCTTC.

The chain links TRBV7-3 to TRBJ1-2; D gene uncertain. This CDR3 comprises 14 residues. Trimming cost V 1 base and J 2 bases, with 8 bases left between them. CDR1 is SGHTA, CDR2 FQGTGA, per germline. The CDR3 region is CASSLKAPNYGYTF. The CDR3, as DNA: TGTGCCAGCAGCTTAAAAGCACCGAACTATGGCTACACCTTC.

The gene calls are TRBV5-4 and TRBJ1-2, with TRBD1 as a possible D gene (5 bases). Trimming removed 1 base at V and 0 bases at J, with 16 bases between. Germline loops: CDR1 SGHNT, CDR2 YYREEE (reference sequence). The CDR3 contains 17 residues. CDR3 protein: CASSLLVGAGTNYGYTF. In nucleotides, the CDR3 is TGTGCCAGCAGCTTGCTGGTAGGGGCAGGCACTAACTATGGCTACACCTTC. The entire variable domain, with the rest obtained from reference TRBV5-4 and TRBJ1-2, is as follows: ETGVTQSPTHLIKTRGQQVTLRCSSQSGHNTVSWYQQALGQGPQFIFQYYREEENGRGNFPPRFSGLQFPNYSSELNVNALELDDSALYLCASSLLVGAGTNYGYTFGSGTRLTVV.

This chain links TRBV7-9 with TRBJ2-1; a possible D gene is TRBD2 (6 bases). This CDR3 contains 11 residues. Germline CDR1 is SEHNR and CDR2 is FQNEAQ (reference sequence). Trimming left V 5 bases short and J 9 bases short, with 8 bases between. The CDR3 loop is CASSLGGEQFF. CDR3 DNA sequence: TGTGCCAGCAGCCTCGGGGGTGAGCAGTTCTTC.

In this sample, this clone turned up a few times. The chain recombines TRBV18 with TRBJ2-5, with D possibly being TRBD2 (5 bases). Germline CDR1 and CDR2: KGHSH and LQKENI. The CDR3 loop spans 15 amino acids. Trimming removed 1 base from V and 5 bases from J, with 14 bases in between. This chain's CDR3 is CASSPLRKEAETQYF. The DNA of the CDR3 is TGTGCCAGCTCACCACTCAGAAAGGAGGCGGAGACCCAGTACTTC.

This clone was found a few times. This sequence joins TRBV2 and TRBJ2-7, with 11 bases lining up with TRBD2. V trimming: 6 bases; J trimming: 3 bases; junction bases outside the gene matches: 10. The CDR3 totals 16 residues. Germline CDR1 SNHLY, CDR2 FYNNEI. CDR3 in DNA: TGTGCCAGCAGGGGCTTCACTAGCGGGGGCAACTACGAGCAGTACTTC. Residues: CASRGFTSGGNYEQYF.

The chain uses TRBV15 and TRBJ2-1, with 8 bases that match TRBD2. The length of the CDR3 is 12 residues. The germline V gene has CDR1 LNHNV and CDR2 YYDKDF (reference sequence). Germline trimming cut 2 bases from V and 10 bases from J; bases unmatched to any gene: 1. CDR3 bases: TGTGCCACCAGCAGAATAGCGGGAGAGCAGTTCTTC. Translating gives CATSRIAGEQFF.

The rearrangement uses TRBV5-1 and TRBJ1-5; D is possibly TRBD1 (5 bases). This CDR3 contains 14 residues. Germline V gives CDR1 SGHRS, CDR2 YFSETQ. Trimming took 0 bases from V and 4 from J, leaving 8 bases between them. CDR3 sequence reads: CASSLAGINQPQHF. CDR3 DNA: TGCGCCAGCAGCTTGGCAGGGATTAATCAGCCCCAGCATTTT.

The chain joins TRBV27 to TRBJ2-7, with 9 positions matching TRBD1. The J segment lost 3 bases and the V segment lost 4 bases, leaving 7 bases of the junction unmatched. Per the germline V gene, CDR1 is MNHEY and CDR2 is SMNVEV (reference sequence). The CDR3 runs 15 residues. Here the CDR3 reads CASSSLRDRVYEQYF. DNA of the CDR3: TGTGCCAGCAGTTCTCTTCGGGACAGGGTCTACGAGCAGTACTTC.

The chain links TRBV7-3 to TRBJ2-5, with TRBD2 identical over 12 bases. The CDR3 loop spans 16 amino acids. From germline, CDR1 is SGHTA and CDR2 FQGTGA. Trimming removed 5 bases from V and 4 bases from J; junction bases left unmatched: 8. The CDR3 DNA reads TGTGCCAGCAGCCCAGGGACTAGCGGGCTGGCAGAGACCCAGTACTTC. Its protein product is CASSPGTSGLAETQYF.

This clone was counted many times. The J gene is TRBJ2-7, the V gene TRBV27, with 7 bases lining up with TRBD1. The CDR3 sequence is 14 residues long. The J segment lost 0 bases and the V segment lost 6 bases, leaving 5 bases of the junction unmatched. Germline lookup yields CDR1 MNHEY and CDR2 SMNVEV (reference sequence). The CDR3 here is CASSHRDSSYEQYF. The CDR3 nucleotides are TGTGCCAGCAGCCACAGGGACAGCTCCTACGAGCAGTACTTC.

V usage is TRBV5-1 and J usage is TRBJ1-5; the D gene is possibly TRBD1 (5 bases). Germline assignment: CDR1 SGHRS and CDR2 YFSETQ. This CDR3 contains 14 residues. Trimming pared 0 bases from V and 5 bases from J, leaving 9 bases between. CDR3 DNA sequence: TGCGCCAGCAGCTTGGCGGGAGGGGATCAGCCCCAGCATTTT. Translated, it gives CASSLAGGDQPQHF.

This sequence joins TRBV28 and TRBJ1-1; D is perhaps TRBD1 (5 bases). The CDR3 totals 15 residues. Germline CDR1 is MDHEN and CDR2 is SYDVKM. Trimming took off 3 bases at V and 1 base at J, with 12 bases between the two ends. For the CDR3, the DNA is TGTGCCAGCAGTTTTGCCGGACACGAGAACACTGAAGCTTTCTTT. This encodes CASSFAGHENTEAFF.

This clone was counted a single time. The CDR3 bases are TGTGCCATCAGTGAGTCAAATTCAGGGTTCCACGAGCAGTACTTC. Its translation: CAISESNSGFHEQYF. The rearrangement joins TRBV10-3 to TRBJ2-7; D is possibly TRBD1 (5 bases). Germline V gives CDR1 ENHRY, CDR2 SYGVKD. The CDR3 covers 15 residues. V shed 0 bases and J shed 5 bases, with 14 bases lying between them.

The chain carries TRBV6-6 and TRBJ1-6; possible D gene TRBD1, 5 bases. The CDR3 contains 14 residues. Germline CDR1 and CDR2: MNHNY and SVGAGI (reference sequence). Trimming took 6 bases from V and 7 from J, leaving 13 bases between them. The CDR3 region is CASSWAGDNSPLHF. CDR3 nucleotide sequence: TGTGCCAGCAGCTGGGCGGGGGACAATTCACCCCTCCACTTT.

The chain links TRBV10-3 to TRBJ1-1, with no clear D. V was cut by 10 bases and J by 2 bases, with 14 bases left in between. Per germline, CDR1 ENHRY and CDR2 SYGVKD. The CDR3 is 13 amino acids. The CDR3 nucleotides are TGTGCCACCTCGAGGGAGGGAAACACTGAAGCTTTCTTT. The encoded protein is CATSREGNTEAFF.

The rearrangement uses TRBV27 and TRBJ2-7; tentatively, D is TRBD1 (6 bases). Per germline, CDR1 MNHEY and CDR2 SMNVEV (reference sequence). The CDR3 has 14 residues. V lost 3 bases and J 0 bases, leaving 9 bases between the germline ends. As DNA, the CDR3 is TGTGCCAGCAGTTTGACAGGTTACTCCTACGAGCAGTACTTC. Amino acids: CASSLTGYSYEQYF.

CDR3 coding DNA: TGTGCCAGCAGCTCCGGACTAGCGGGGTCCCAAGAGACCCAGTACTTC. Protein: CASSSGLAGSQETQYF. The rearrangement uses TRBV7-6 and TRBJ2-5; 12 bases are a match to TRBD2. J was trimmed by 1 base and V by 4 bases; bases with no gene match: 4. CDR3 length equals 16 residues. CDR1 and CDR2 (germline): SGHVS, FNYEAQ.

The chain combines TRBV5-4 with TRBJ2-7; D might be TRBD1 (6 bases). The CDR3 spans 14 residues. Trimming removed 2 bases from V and 2 bases from J, with 11 bases in between. CDR1 and CDR2 (germline): SGHNT, YYREEE (reference sequence). CDR3 sequence (DNA): TGTGCCAGCAGCTTCACAGGGTCGACCTACGAGCAGTACTTC. This encodes CASSFTGSTYEQYF.